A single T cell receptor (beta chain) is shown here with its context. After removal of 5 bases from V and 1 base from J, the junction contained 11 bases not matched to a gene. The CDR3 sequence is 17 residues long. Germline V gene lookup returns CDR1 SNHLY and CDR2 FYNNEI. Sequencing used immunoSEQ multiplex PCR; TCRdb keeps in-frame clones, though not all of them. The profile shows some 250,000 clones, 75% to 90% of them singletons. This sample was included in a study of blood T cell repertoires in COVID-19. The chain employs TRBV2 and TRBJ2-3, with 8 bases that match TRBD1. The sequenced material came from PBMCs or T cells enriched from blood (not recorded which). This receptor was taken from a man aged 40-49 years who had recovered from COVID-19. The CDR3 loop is CASSNSQAGGGTDTQYF. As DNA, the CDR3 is TGTGCCAGCAGTAACAGTCAGGCAGGGGGCGGCACAGATACGCAGTATTTT.